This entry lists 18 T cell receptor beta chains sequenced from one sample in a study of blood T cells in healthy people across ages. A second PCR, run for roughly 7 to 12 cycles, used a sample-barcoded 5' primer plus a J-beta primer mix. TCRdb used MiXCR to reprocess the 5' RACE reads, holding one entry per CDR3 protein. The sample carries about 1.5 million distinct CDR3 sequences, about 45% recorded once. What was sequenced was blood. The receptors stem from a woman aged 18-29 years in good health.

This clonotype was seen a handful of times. The CDR3, as DNA: TGTGCCAGCAGCGCGTTCGCTGGTGGCACTGAAGCTTTCTTT. Protein: CASSAFAGGTEAFF. The chain combines TRBV28 with TRBJ1-1; the D is unclear. The V and J ends lost 6 bases and 4 bases respectively, with 15 bases between them. Germline loops: CDR1 MDHEN, CDR2 SYDVKM. The CDR3 runs to 14 residues.

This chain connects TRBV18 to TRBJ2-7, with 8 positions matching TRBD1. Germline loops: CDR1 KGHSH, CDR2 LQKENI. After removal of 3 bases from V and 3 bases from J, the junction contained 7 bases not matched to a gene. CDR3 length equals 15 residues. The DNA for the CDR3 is TGTGCCAGCTCACCTTTACAGGGGGATGGCTACGAGCAGTACTTC. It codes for CASSPLQGDGYEQYF.

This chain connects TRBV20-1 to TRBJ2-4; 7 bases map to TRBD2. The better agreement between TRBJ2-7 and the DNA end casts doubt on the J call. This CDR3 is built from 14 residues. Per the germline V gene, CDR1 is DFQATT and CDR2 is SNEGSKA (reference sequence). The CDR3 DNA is TGCAGTGCTAGAGATAGAGCGGGAAAGCGCGAGCAGTACTTC. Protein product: CSARDRAGKREQYF.

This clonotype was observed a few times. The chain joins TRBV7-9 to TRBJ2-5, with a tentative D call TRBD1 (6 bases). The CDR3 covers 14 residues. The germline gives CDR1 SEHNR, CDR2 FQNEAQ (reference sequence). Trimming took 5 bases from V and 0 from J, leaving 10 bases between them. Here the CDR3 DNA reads TGTGCCAGCAGCGTTTACAGGGACCAAGAGACCCAGTACTTC. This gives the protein CASSVYRDQETQYF. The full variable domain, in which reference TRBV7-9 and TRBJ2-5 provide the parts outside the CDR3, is DTGVSQNPRHKITKRGQNVTFRCDPISEHNRLYWYRQTLGQGPEFLTYFQNEAQLEKSRLLSDRFSAERPKGSFSTLEIQRTEQGDSAMYLCASSVYRDQETQYFGPGTRLLVL.

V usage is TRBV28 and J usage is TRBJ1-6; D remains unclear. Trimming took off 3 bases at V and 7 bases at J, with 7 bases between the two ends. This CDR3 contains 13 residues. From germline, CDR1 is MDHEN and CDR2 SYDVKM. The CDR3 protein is CASSFRRNSPLHF. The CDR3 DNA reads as TGTGCCAGCAGTTTTAGGCGGAATTCACCCCTCCACTTT.

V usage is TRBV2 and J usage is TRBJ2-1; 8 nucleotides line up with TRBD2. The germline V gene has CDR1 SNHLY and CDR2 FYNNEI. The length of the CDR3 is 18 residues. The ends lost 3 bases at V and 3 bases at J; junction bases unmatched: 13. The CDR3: CASSDAASFAGGYNEQFF. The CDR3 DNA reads TGTGCCAGCAGTGATGCCGCGAGCTTTGCGGGGGGCTACAATGAGCAGTTCTTC.

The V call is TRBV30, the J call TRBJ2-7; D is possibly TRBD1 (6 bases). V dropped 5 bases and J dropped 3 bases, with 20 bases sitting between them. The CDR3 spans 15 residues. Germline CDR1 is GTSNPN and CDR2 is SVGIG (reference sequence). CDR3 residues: CAWGNKGVPVYEQYF. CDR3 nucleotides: TGTGCCTGGGGGAACAAGGGGGTCCCAGTCTACGAGCAGTACTTC.

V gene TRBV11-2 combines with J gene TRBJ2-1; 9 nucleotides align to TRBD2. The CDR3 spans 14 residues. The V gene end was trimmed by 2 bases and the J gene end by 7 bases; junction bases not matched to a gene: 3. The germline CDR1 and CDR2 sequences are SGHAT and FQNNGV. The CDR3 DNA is TGTGCCAGCAGCTTATGGCTAGCGGGGAATGAGCAGTTCTTC. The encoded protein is CASSLWLAGNEQFF.

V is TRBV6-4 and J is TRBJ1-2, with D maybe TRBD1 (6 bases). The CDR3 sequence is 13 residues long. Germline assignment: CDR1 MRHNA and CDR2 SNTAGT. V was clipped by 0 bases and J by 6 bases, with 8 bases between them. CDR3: CASSDSPGDGYTF. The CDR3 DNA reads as TGTGCCAGCAGTGACTCCCCAGGGGATGGCTACACCTTC.

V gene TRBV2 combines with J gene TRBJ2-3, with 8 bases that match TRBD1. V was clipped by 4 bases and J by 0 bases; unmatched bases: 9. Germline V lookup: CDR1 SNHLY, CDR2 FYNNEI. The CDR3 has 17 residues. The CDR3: CASSGPRDRTSTDTQYF. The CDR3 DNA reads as TGTGCCAGCAGTGGGCCGCGGGACAGGACTAGCACAGATACGCAGTATTTT.

CDR3 in DNA: TGTGCCAGCAGTTTATACTTCGGTGGGCACCCGAAATTAAATCAGCCCCAGCATTTT. Translated: CASSLYFGGHPKLNQPQHF. The chain combines TRBV27 with TRBJ1-5; D is undetermined. This CDR3 has 19 residues. Germline V gives CDR1 MNHEY, CDR2 SMNVEV (reference sequence). The ends were cut back, 1 base at V and 4 bases at J, with 23 bases in the middle.

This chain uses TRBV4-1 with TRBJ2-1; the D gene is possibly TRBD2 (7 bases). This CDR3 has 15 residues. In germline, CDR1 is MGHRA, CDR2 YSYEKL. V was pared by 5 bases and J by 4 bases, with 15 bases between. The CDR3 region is CASSSGGGHYNEQFF. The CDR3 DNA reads TGCGCCAGCAGCTCGGGGGGCGGTCATTACAATGAGCAGTTCTTC.

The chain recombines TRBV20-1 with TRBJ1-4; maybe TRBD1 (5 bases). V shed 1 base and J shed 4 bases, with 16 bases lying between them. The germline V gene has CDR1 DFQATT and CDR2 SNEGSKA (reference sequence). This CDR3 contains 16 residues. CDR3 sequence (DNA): TGCAGTGCTAGAGCAGTAAACGGGGCGGGTAATGAAAAACTGTTTTTT. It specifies CSARAVNGAGNEKLFF.

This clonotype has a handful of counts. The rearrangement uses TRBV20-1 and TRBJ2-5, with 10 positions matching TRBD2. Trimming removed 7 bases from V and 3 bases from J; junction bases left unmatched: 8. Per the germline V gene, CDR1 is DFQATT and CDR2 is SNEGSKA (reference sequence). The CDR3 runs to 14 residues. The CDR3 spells CSVLGLALEETQYF. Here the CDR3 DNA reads TGCAGTGTTCTGGGACTAGCGTTAGAAGAGACCCAGTACTTC.

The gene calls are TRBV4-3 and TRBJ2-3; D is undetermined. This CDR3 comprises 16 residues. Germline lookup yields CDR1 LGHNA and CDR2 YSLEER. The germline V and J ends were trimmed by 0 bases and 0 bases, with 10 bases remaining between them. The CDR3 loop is CASSQEAGVSTDTQYF. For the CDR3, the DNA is TGCGCCAGCAGCCAAGAAGCAGGAGTTAGCACAGATACGCAGTATTTT.

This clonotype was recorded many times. Here the CDR3 reads CSARTSGGRSYNEQFF. The CDR3 nucleotides read TGCAGTGCTAGGACTAGCGGGGGCCGATCCTACAATGAGCAGTTCTTC. The V gene is TRBV20-1, the J gene TRBJ2-1; 12 bases are a match to TRBD2. The CDR3 has 16 amino acids. Germline V lookup: CDR1 DFQATT, CDR2 SNEGSKA (reference sequence). Trimming cost V 3 bases and J 1 base; bases outside gene matches: 4.

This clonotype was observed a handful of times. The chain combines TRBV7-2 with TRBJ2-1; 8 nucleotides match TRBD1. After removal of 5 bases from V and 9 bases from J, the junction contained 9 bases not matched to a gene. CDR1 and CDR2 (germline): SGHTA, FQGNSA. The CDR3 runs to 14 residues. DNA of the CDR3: TGTGCCAGCAGCCACGTTGGACAGGGCAGTGAGCAGTTCTTC. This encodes CASSHVGQGSEQFF.

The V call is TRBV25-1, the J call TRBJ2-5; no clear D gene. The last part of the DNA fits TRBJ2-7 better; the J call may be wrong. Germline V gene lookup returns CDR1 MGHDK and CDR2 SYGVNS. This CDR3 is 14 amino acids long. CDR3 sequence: CASSGVPVGYEQYF. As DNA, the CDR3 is TGTGCCAGCAGTGGGGTCCCGGTGGGGTACGAGCAGTACTTC.